Listed here are 28 T cell receptor beta chains from one sample, sequenced in a study of metastatic and nonmetastatic thyroid tumors. Thyroid surgery was performed in patients who had received no treatment beforehand. TCRdb used MiXCR to call clones anew from the PCR reads. The data hold around 24,000 clones, with 10% to 15% observed a single time. The sequencing sample was made of blood. These receptors were obtained from a female donor with papillary thyroid cancer or a benign thyroid nodule (not recorded which). Some clones in this sample may be carry-over from other donors' samples.

This clone has at least ten counts. The rearrangement links TRBV5-1 to TRBJ2-1, with D perhaps matching TRBD2 (5 bases). Trimming shortened V by 0 bases and J by 8 bases, and 15 bases separated the two germline ends. Germline CDR1 SGHRS, CDR2 YFSETQ. CDR3 size: 15 residues. The CDR3 DNA is TGCGCCAGCAGCTTGGTCCTGGTAGGAGGCGATGAGCAGTTCTTC. As protein: CASSLVLVGGDEQFF.

This clone was counted many times. V and J are TRBV19 and TRBJ1-1, with D perhaps TRBD1 (5 bases). V lost 8 bases and J lost 0, with 13 bases in between. CDR1 LNHDA and CDR2 SQIVND come from the germline V gene (reference sequence). The CDR3 is made up of 14 amino acids. The CDR3 DNA follows: TGTGCCAGTGGGGACGGACCCATGAACACTGAAGCTTTCTTT. Residues: CASGDGPMNTEAFF.

The table lists this clone with many counts. The rearrangement links TRBV9 to TRBJ1-2; D gene uncertain. Germline values: CDR1 SGDLS, CDR2 YYNGEE. V was clipped by 3 bases and J by 5 bases, with 5 bases between them. The CDR3 has 11 residues. This chain's CDR3 is CASSDRYGYTF. In DNA, the CDR3 is TGTGCCAGCAGCGACCGATATGGCTACACCTTC.

This clone was detected many times. The rearrangement links TRBV11-2 to TRBJ2-2, with unresolved D. The V end was cut by 5 bases, the J end by 3 bases, with 16 bases between. Germline CDR1 reads SGHAT; CDR2 reads FQNNGV. The CDR3 runs to 16 residues. The CDR3 bases are TGTGCCAGCAGCGATGGACCTCCTGGGGACACCGGGGAGCTGTTTTTT. This encodes CASSDGPPGDTGELFF.

This clone occurred many times. The CDR3 loop reads CASTKRAGDSNQPQHF. DNA for the CDR3: TGTGCCAGCACTAAAAGGGCAGGGGATAGCAATCAGCCCCAGCATTTT. V is TRBV12-3 or TRBV12-4 and J is TRBJ1-5; tentative D call: TRBD1 (6 bases). The CDR3 contains 16 residues. The V end lost 7 bases, the J end lost 0 bases, and 16 bases lay between the germline ends.

J is TRBJ1-1 and V is TRBV12-3 or TRBV12-4; D is undetermined. The CDR3 runs to 14 residues. Between the trimmed V and J ends, which lost 6 bases and 4 bases, there was a span of 15 bases. Here the CDR3 reads CASSPESIITEAFF. CDR3 DNA sequence: TGTGCCAGCAGCCCGGAGAGCATCATCACTGAAGCTTTCTTT.

This clone was counted ten times or more. V and J are TRBV7-8 and TRBJ2-7; a weak D match, TRBD1 (6 bases). Trimming cost V 1 base and J 2 bases, with 9 bases left between them. The V gene's germline CDR1 is SGHVS and CDR2 FQNEAQ. CDR3 size: 14 residues. The CDR3 DNA reads TGTGCCAGCAGCTTAGGTAACAGGGCCTACGAGCAGTACTTC. Its protein product is CASSLGNRAYEQYF.

This clone was observed many times. Written as DNA, the CDR3 is TGTGCCTGGACCTTAGGGACCCCGGTTGAGCAGTTCTTC. Amino acid sequence: CAWTLGTPVEQFF. The chain joins TRBV30 to TRBJ2-1; TRBD1 or TRBD2 may be the D gene (5 bases each). The CDR3 is 13 amino acids. Germline CDR1 and CDR2: GTSNPN and SVGIG (reference sequence). V was shortened by 4 bases and J by 9 bases, with 16 bases between the two germline ends. Based on the CDR3 plus reference TRBV30 and TRBJ2-1, the full variable domain is SQTIHQWPATLVQPVGSPLSLECTVEGTSNPNLYWYRQAAGRGLQLLFYSVGIGQISSEVPQNLSASRPQDRQFILSSKKLLLSDSGFYLCAWTLGTPVEQFFGPGTRLTVL.

As concerns this clone: One junction end does not reproduce the germline sequence, and a read error may be involved. The chain combines TRBV15 with TRBJ2-1, with TRBD1 identical over 7 bases. Germline CDR1 and CDR2: LNHNV and YYDKDF (reference sequence). This CDR3 is 13 amino acids long. In nucleotides, the CDR3 is TGTGCCACCAGCTTCAGGGACAGATCTGATCAGTCCTTC. It translates to CATSFRDRSDQSF. Together with reference TRBV15 and TRBJ2-1, the CDR3 gives the full variable domain: DAMVIQNPRYQVTQFGKPVTLSCSQTLNHNVMYWYQQKSSQAPKLLFHYYDKDFNNEADTPDNFQSRRPNTSFCFLDIRSPGLGDTAMYLCATSFRDRSDQSFGPGTRLTVL.

Ten or more counts support this clone. This rearrangement joins TRBV5-1 to TRBJ2-1; D unclear. Germline values: CDR1 SGHRS, CDR2 YFSETQ. Trimming stripped 1 base from V and 2 bases from J, with 10 bases between. CDR3 length equals 15 residues. The CDR3 DNA follows: TGCGCCAGCAGCTTGTCGCCGGGTGCCTACAATGAGCAGTTCTTC. Encoded protein: CASSLSPGAYNEQFF.

This clone counts as medium-sized. The rearrangement uses TRBV12-3 or TRBV12-4 and TRBJ2-3; no definite D call. The CDR3 covers 17 residues. Trimming took off 3 bases at V and 0 bases at J, with 16 bases between the two ends. In DNA form, the CDR3 reads TGTGCCAGCAGTTTTGCGGACCCCCTAGGAAGCACAGATACGCAGTATTTT. Translation gives CASSFADPLGSTDTQYF.

This clone has ten or more counts. The rearrangement joins TRBV11-2 to TRBJ2-5; D unclear. Germline CDR1 SGHAT, CDR2 FQNNGV. The CDR3 covers 13 residues. Trimming left V 3 bases short and J 1 base short, with 6 bases between. The CDR3: CASSFGSQETQYF. The CDR3 DNA follows: TGTGCCAGCAGCTTTGGCAGCCAAGAGACCCAGTACTTC.

The sample holds many counts of this clone. The rearrangement uses TRBV19 and TRBJ1-4; possible D gene TRBD1, 5 bases. The CDR3 is 14 amino acids. Germline CDR1 and CDR2: LNHDA and SQIVND (reference sequence). Trimming removed 7 bases from V and 8 bases from J, with 17 bases in between. CDR3 DNA sequence: TGTGCCAGTACCGAACAGGTATCCTCAGAAAAACTGTTTTTT. This codes for CASTEQVSSEKLFF.

This clone came up many times. The gene calls are TRBV6-5 and TRBJ1-5, with D hard to call. Germline assignment: CDR1 MNHEY and CDR2 SVGAGI. CDR3 size: 14 residues. V gave up 2 bases and J gave up 3 bases, with 8 bases separating them. Here the CDR3 DNA reads TGTGCCAGCAGTTACGCGGCAGTCAATCAGCCCCAGCATTTT. It encodes CASSYAAVNQPQHF.

As to this clone: Relative to the germline gene, one junction end is altered; a read error may explain this. The CDR3 bases are TGTGCCAGCAGGGAGACCTTTTCTAACTATGGCTACATCTTT. Protein product: CASRETFSNYGYIF. The chain combines TRBV5-5 with TRBJ1-2; no reliable D call. The CDR3 sequence is 14 residues long. CDR1 SGHKS and CDR2 YYEKEE come from the germline V gene (reference sequence).

This clone was counted ten times or more. This sequence joins TRBV7-9 and TRBJ2-1, with 8 nucleotides matching TRBD1. CDR3 size: 15 residues. Germline CDR1 is SEHNR and CDR2 is FQNEAQ (reference sequence). The V gene end was trimmed by 5 bases and the J gene end by 7 bases; junction bases not matched to a gene: 10. Here the CDR3 DNA reads TGTGCCAGCAGCATGAGGACAGGGACTTGGAATGAGCAGTTCTTC. Amino acids: CASSMRTGTWNEQFF.

This clone was counted a few times. The rearrangement joins TRBV6-6 to TRBJ2-7; no clear D. Trimming took off 2 bases at V and 4 bases at J, with 9 bases between the two ends. The germline gives CDR1 MNHNY, CDR2 SVGAGI (reference sequence). CDR3 length: 13 residues. CDR3 loop: CASSYADGYEQYF. The CDR3 DNA follows: TGTGCCAGCAGTTACGCTGATGGATACGAGCAGTACTTC.

This clone was seen ten or more times. The chain couples TRBV7-9 to TRBJ2-3, with D perhaps TRBD1 (5 bases). Per the germline V gene, CDR1 is SEHNR and CDR2 is FQNEAQ (reference sequence). V lost 0 bases to trimming and J lost 3 bases, with 7 bases between them. The CDR3 totals 14 residues. CDR3 loop: CASSLARATDTQYF. CDR3 DNA: TGTGCCAGCAGCTTAGCCAGGGCGACAGATACGCAGTATTTT.

This clone was found many times. The chain is built from TRBV11-3 and TRBJ2-1; 9 positions match TRBD2. The V gene end was trimmed by 7 bases and the J gene end by 1 base; junction bases not matched to a gene: 14. CDR3 length: 18 amino acids. CDR1 and CDR2 from the germline V gene are SGHNT and YENEEA. The CDR3 DNA is TGTGCCAGCATCCCCGTGGTAGCGGGAGTGTCGTCCTACAATGAGCAGTTCTTC. Protein: CASIPVVAGVSSYNEQFF. The full variable domain, in which reference TRBV11-3 and TRBJ2-1 provide the parts outside the CDR3, is EAGVVQSPRYKIIEKKQPVAFWCNPISGHNTLYWYLQNLGQGPELLIRYENEEAVDDSQLPKDRFSAERLKGVDSTLKIQPAELGDSAVYLCASIPVVAGVSSYNEQFFGPGTRLTVL.

This clone was seen repeatedly, ten times or more. The V gene is TRBV19, the J gene TRBJ1-4; D remains unclear. From germline, CDR1 is LNHDA and CDR2 SQIVND (reference sequence). The CDR3 is made up of 14 amino acids. Deletions cut 3 bases from V and 6 bases from J, with 11 bases between. The DNA for the CDR3 is TGTGCCAGTAGTATCTTCCGGGTGGATGAAAAACTGTTTTTT. Translating gives CASSIFRVDEKLFF. The whole variable domain, filled in from reference TRBV19 and TRBJ1-4, reads DGGITQSPKYLFRKEGQNVTLSCEQNLNHDAMYWYRQDPGQGLRLIYYSQIVNDFQKGDIAEGYSVSREKKESFPLTVTSAQKNPTAFYLCASSIFRVDEKLFFGSGTQLSVL.

This clone was seen ten or more times. This rearrangement joins TRBV3-1 to TRBJ2-1; a possible D gene is TRBD2 (6 bases). Looked up from germline, CDR1 is LGHDT and CDR2 is YNNKEL (reference sequence). CDR3 length: 16 residues. V lost 7 bases to trimming and J lost 8 bases, with 24 bases between them. CDR3 nucleotides: TGTGCCAGCACCCGCTTTATGCGGGAATTCACCCATGAGCAGTTCTTC. This sequence encodes CASTRFMREFTHEQFF.

This clone appeared many times. The rearrangement links TRBV5-8 to TRBJ2-1, with unresolved D. CDR1 SGHTS and CDR2 YDEGEE come from the germline V gene. The CDR3 spans 17 residues. V lost 7 bases, J lost 4 bases, and 24 bases lay in between. This CDR3 reads CASYPVWTSHEYNEQFF. The DNA for the CDR3 is TGTGCCAGCTACCCCGTGTGGACCTCACATGAGTACAATGAGCAGTTCTTC.

The J gene is TRBJ2-4, the V gene TRBV27, with 11 positions matching TRBD2. This CDR3 is 13 amino acids long. The trim removed 5 bases at V and 11 bases at J, leaving 5 bases unmatched. CDR1 and CDR2 from the germline V gene are MNHEY and SMNVEV (reference sequence). The CDR3 DNA reads as TGTGCCAGCAGTATCACTAGCGGGAGCCTTCAGTACTTC. Encoded protein: CASSITSGSLQYF.

There are many counts of this clone. The rearrangement uses TRBV19 and TRBJ2-3; TRBD1 aligns across 8 bases. Germline-derived CDR1 and CDR2 are LNHDA and SQIVND (reference sequence). J was trimmed by 3 bases and V by 6 bases; bases with no gene match: 8. The length of the CDR3 is 15 residues. The CDR3, as DNA: TGTGCCAGTAGCGCCCTCAGGGGGCGGACAGATACGCAGTATTTT. This encodes CASSALRGRTDTQYF.

This clone was detected many times. The rearrangement joins TRBV2 to TRBJ2-3; TRBD1 is a possible D gene (6 bases). Germline V gives CDR1 SNHLY, CDR2 FYNNEI. The CDR3 sequence is 15 residues long. Trimming shortened V by 0 bases and J by 4 bases, and 11 bases separated the two germline ends. The CDR3 DNA reads TGTGCCAGCAGTGAAGCGCTGAGGGGGTCAGATACGCAGTATTTT. The encoded protein is CASSEALRGSDTQYF.

This clone occurred many times. The rearrangement joins TRBV19 to TRBJ2-3, with 8 bases aligning to TRBD1. V was clipped by 6 bases and J by 2 bases; unmatched bases: 4. The CDR3 spans 14 residues. The germline V gene has CDR1 LNHDA and CDR2 SQIVND (reference sequence). CDR3 DNA: TGTGCCAGTAGCAGGGGGCAGGTCACAGATACGCAGTATTTT. It specifies CASSRGQVTDTQYF.

About this clone itself: An end of the junction differs from the germline gene, which may be a read error. This chain uses TRBV6-2 or TRBV6-3 with TRBJ2-2; D unresolved. Germline CDR1 reads MNHEY; CDR2 reads SVGEGT. CDR3 length: 14 amino acids. The CDR3 DNA sequence: TGTGCCAGCATGCCGGTGAGTCTCACCGTGGAGCTGTTTTTT. It codes for CASMPVSLTVELFF.

This clone has a count of ten or more. This chain uses TRBV28 with TRBJ2-2; no definite D call. This CDR3 contains 14 residues. The germline gives CDR1 MDHEN, CDR2 SYDVKM. Trimming took 4 bases from V and 7 from J, leaving 13 bases between them. The CDR3: CASSYNPVGGELFF. The CDR3 DNA reads as TGTGCCAGCAGTTACAACCCCGTAGGCGGGGAGCTGTTTTTT.